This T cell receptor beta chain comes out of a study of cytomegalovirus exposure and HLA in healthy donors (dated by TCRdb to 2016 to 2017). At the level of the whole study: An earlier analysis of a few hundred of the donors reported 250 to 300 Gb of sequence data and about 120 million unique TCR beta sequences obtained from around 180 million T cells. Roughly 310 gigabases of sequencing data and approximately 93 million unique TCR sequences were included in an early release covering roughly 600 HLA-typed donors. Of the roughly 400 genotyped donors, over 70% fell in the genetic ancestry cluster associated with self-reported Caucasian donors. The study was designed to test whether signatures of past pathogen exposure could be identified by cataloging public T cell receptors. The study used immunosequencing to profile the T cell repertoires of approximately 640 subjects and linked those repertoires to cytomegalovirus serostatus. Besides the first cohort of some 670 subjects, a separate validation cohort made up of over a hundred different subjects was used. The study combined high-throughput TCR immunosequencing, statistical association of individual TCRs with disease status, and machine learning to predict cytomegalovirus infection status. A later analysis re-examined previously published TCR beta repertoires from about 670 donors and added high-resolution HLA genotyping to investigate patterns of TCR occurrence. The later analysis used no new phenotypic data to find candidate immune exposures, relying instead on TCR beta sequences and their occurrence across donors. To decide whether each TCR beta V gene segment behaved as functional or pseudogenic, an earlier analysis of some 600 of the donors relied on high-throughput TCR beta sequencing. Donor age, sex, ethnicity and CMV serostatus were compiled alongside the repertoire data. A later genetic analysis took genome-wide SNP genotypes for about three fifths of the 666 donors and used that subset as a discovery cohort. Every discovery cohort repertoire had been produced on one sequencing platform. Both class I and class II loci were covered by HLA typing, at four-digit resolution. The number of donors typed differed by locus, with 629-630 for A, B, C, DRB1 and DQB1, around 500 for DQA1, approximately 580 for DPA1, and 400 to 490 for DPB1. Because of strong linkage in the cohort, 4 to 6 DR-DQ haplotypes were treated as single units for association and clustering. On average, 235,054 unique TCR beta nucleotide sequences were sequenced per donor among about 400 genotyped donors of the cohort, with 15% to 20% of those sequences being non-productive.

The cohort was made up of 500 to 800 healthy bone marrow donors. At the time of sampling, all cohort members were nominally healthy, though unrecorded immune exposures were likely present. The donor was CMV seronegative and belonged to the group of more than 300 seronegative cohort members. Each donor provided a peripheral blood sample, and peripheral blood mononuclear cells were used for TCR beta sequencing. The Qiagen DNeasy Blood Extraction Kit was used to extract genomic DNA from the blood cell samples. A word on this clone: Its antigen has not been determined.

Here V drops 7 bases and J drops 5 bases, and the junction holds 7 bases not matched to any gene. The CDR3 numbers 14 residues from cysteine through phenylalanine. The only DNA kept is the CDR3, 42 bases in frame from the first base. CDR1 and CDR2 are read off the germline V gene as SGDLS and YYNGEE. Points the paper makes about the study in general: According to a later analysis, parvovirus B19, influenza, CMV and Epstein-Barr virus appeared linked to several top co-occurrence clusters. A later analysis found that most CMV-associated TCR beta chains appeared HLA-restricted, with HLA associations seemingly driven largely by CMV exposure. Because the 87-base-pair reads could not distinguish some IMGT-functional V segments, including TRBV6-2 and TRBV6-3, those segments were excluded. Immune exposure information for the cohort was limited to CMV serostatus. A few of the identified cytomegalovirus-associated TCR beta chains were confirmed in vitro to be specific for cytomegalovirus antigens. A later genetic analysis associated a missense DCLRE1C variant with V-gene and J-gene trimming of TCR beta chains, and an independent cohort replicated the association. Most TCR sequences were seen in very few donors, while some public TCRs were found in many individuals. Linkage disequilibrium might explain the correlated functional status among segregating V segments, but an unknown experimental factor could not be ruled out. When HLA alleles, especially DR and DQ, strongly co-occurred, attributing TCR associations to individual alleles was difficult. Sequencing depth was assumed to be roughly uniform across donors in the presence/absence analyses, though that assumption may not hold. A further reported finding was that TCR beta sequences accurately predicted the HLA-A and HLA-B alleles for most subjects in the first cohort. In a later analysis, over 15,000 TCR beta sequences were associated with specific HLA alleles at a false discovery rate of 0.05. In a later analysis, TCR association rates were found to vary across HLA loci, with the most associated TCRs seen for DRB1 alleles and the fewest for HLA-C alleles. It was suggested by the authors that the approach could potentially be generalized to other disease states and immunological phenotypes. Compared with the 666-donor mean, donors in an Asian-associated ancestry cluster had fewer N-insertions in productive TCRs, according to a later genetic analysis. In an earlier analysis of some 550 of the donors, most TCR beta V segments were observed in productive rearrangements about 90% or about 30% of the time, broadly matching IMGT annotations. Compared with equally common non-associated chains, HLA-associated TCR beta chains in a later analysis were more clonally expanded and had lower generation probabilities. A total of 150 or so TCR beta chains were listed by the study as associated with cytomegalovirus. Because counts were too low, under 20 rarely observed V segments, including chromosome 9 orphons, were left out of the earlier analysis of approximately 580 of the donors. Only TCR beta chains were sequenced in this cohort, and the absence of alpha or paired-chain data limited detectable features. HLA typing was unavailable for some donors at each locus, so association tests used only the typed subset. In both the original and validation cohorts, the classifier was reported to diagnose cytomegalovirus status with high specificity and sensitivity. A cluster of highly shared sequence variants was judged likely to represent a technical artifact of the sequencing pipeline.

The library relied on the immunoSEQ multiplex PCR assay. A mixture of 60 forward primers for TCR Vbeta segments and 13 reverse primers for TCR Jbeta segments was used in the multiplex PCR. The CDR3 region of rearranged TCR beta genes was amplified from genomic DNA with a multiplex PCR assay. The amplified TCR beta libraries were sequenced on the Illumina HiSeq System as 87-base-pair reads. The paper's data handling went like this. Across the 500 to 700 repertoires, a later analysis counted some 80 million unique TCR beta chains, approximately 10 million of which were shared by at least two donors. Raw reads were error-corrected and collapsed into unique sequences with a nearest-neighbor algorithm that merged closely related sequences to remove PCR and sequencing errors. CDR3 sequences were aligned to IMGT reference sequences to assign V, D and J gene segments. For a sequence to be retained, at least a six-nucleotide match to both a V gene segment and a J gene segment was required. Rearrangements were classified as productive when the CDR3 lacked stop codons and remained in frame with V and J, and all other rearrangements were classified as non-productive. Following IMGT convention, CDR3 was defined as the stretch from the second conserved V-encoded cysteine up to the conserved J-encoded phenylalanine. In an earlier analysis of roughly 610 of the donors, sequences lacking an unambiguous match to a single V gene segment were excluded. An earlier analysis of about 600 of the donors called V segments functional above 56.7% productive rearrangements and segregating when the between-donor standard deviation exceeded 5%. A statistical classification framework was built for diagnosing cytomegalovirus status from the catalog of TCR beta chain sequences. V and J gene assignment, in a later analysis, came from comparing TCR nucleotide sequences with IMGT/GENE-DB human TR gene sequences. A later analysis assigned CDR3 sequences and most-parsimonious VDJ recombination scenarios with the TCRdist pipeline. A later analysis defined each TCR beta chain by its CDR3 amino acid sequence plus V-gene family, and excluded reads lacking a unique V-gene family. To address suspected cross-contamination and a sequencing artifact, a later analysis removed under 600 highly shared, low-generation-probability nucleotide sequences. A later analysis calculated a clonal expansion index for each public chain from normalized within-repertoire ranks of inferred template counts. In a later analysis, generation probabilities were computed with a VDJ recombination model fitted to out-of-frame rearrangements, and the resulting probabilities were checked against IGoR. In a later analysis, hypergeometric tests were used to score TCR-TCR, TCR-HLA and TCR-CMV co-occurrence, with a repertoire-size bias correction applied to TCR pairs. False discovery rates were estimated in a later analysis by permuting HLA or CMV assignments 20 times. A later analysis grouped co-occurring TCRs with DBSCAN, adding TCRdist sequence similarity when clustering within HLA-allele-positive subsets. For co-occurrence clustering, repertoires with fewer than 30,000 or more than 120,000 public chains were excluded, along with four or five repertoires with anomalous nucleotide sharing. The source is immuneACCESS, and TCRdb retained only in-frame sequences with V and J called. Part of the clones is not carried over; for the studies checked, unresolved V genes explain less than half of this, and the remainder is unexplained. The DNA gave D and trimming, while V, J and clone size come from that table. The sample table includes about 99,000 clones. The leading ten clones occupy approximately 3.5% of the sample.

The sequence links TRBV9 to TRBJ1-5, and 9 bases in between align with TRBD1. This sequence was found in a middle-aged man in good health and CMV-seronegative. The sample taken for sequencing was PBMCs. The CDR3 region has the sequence CASSPGQGHQPQHF. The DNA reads TGTGCCAGCTCTCCGGGACAGGGACATCAGCCCCAGCATTTT.